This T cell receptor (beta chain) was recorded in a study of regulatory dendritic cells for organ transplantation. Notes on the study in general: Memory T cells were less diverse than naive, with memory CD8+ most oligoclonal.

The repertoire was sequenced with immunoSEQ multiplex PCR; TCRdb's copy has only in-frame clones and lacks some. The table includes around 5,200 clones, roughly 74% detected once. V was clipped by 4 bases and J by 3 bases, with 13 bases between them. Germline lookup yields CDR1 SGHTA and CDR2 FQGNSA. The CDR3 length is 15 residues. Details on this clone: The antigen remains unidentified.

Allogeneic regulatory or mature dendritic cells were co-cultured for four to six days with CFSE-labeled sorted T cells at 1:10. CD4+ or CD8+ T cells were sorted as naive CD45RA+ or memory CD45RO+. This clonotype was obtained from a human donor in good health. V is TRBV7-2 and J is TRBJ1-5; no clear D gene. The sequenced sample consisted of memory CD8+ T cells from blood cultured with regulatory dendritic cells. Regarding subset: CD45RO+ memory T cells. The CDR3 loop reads CASSWPEASNQPQHF. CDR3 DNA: TGTGCCAGCAGCTGGCCAGAGGCCTCCAATCAGCCCCAGCATTTT.